This T cell receptor beta chain was captured by sequencing in a study of T cell repertoires in cytomegalovirus infection. There are 16 residues in the CDR3. V shed 2 bases, J shed 2 bases, and the junction held 6 bases outside the gene matches. The germline V gene encodes CDR1 SGHTA and CDR2 FQGNSA. One entry per CDR3 protein, called by TCRdb with MiXCR from the reads. This sample carries some 800,000 distinct CDR3 sequences, 32% of them seen once, and the ten largest clones take approximately 13%. This clonotype was picked up a small number of times. What it binds is unknown. The sequencing here drew on cultured CD8+ T cells from PBMCs, taken from culture after CMV antigen stimulation. This receptor was taken from a human donor in good health (CMV status not recorded). Some clones in this sample may be carry-over from other donors' samples. This chain joins TRBV7-2 and TRBJ2-5, with 9 positions matching TRBD1. DNA for the CDR3: TGTGCCAGCAGCTTAAAAGGACAGGGGATTCAAGAGACCCAGTACTTC. Its translation: CASSLKGQGIQETQYF.